This T cell receptor beta chain was retrieved from a study of graft-versus-host responses after intestinal transplantation. In the study overall: Each of the recipients got a multivisceral, liver-intestinal, or isolated intestinal transplant. Every recipient had anti-thymocyte globulin induction and 2 to 4 years of tacrolimus plus steroids. Study-level findings and limits: GvH clones detected in recipient marrow included some appearing first in ileum or blood. Declining HvG levels early post-transplant were linked to peak circulating GvH clone levels.

This clone was recorded only once. The antigen is unknown. This table comes from immunoSEQ multiplex PCR, and its TCRdb copy is limited to in-frame clones, with some not included. The sample records about 100,000 clones, over 75% being singletons. Germline V gene data show CDR1 as LNHDA and CDR2 as SQIVND (reference sequence). This CDR3 comprises 14 residues. V was pared by 6 bases and J by 4 bases, with 7 bases of the junction left unmatched. Sample: unstimulated CD4+ T cells sorted from spleen or lymph node cells, taken before transplant. The chain couples TRBV19 to TRBJ1-2; TRBD1 aligns across 8 bases. This clonotype was obtained from a human donor who was the organ donor for an intestinal transplant. The CDR3 region has the DNA TGTGCCAGTAGCCGACCGGGACAGGCCTATGGCTACACCTTC. Protein: CASSRPGQAYGYTF.